Detailed here is one T cell receptor beta chain. Clinical history reported by participants formed the basis on which cohorts were assigned. In the original analysis: Reference gene primer amplification gave estimated nucleated cell counts. Clones were read by immunoSEQ multiplex PCR, and TCRdb kept only the in-frame ones, dropping some. V and J calls and clone size come straight from that table; D and trimming were deduced from the DNA. The table lists nearly 300,000 clones, roughly 91% of them singletons, with less than 3.5% in the top ten. The data stem from a study of blood T cell repertoires in COVID-19. Study-level background: PBMCs, B-cell-depleted T cells, or T cells were the source of the cDNA or gDNA that made up the material.

J gave up 5 bases and V 3 bases, and 11 bases lay outside the gene matches. The CDR3 extends over 16 amino acids. Germline assignment: CDR1 SGHNT and CDR2 YYREEE (reference sequence). The TCR sequence derives from a woman aged 45-65 years who had been exposed to COVID-19. The chain has TRBV5-4 and TRBJ2-5; TRBD1 agrees at 9 bases. The sequencing sample was made of PBMCs or T cells enriched from blood (not recorded which). For the CDR3, the DNA is TGTGCCAGCAGCTCAAGGACAGGGGCGAATTCGGAGACCCAGTACTTC. The encoded protein is CASSSRTGANSETQYF.